Shown below are 8 T cell receptor beta chains from a single sample sequenced in a study of cytomegalovirus exposure and HLA in healthy donors (dated by TCRdb to about 2017). Library generation was performed with the immunoSEQ multiplex PCR assay. A mixture of 60 forward primers for TCR Vbeta segments and 13 reverse primers for TCR Jbeta segments was used in the multiplex PCR. Here the immuneACCESS table is served through TCRdb, limited to in-frame sequences with V and J called. Missing clones are a known gap in these copies; in checked studies unresolved V genes cover under half, and the rest lacks a known reason. In all, the sample holds about 120,000 clones, and 74% of those were seen once. Of the sample, less than 4% falls within the top ten clones. Sequences were obtained from PBMCs. Receptors originate from a middle-aged man in good health and CMV-seropositive.

This sequence joins TRBV10-2 and TRBJ2-1; 12 nucleotides match TRBD2. CDR1 WSHSY and CDR2 SAAADI come from the germline V gene. The CDR3 totals 12 residues. With 11 bases clipped from V and 7 bases from J, the junction kept 3 bases outside the gene matches. The CDR3, as DNA: TGCGCCGCTAGCGGGGGGGCGAATGAGCAGTTCTTC. This translates into CAASGGANEQFF.

This chain links TRBV7-9 with TRBJ2-7; TRBD2 might be the D (5 bases). CDR3 size: 13 residues. Between the trimmed V and J ends, which lost 1 base and 7 bases, there was a span of 11 bases. Germline V CDR1 and CDR2: SEHNR, FQNEAQ (reference sequence). The CDR3 region has the DNA TGTGCCAGCAGCTTAGGGGGAGCCGGAGAGCAGTACTTC. The encoded protein is CASSLGGAGEQYF.

The rearrangement uses TRBV7-8 and TRBJ1-2; 7 nucleotides agree with TRBD1. This CDR3 is built from 15 residues. CDR1 and CDR2 (germline): SGHVS, FQNEAQ. V lost 10 bases to trimming and J lost 8 bases; unmatched junction nucleotides: 19. The CDR3: CATSLGQTSRVGYTF. CDR3 nucleotide sequence: TGTGCCACCTCTCTGGGACAGACATCGAGGGTGGGCTACACCTTC. Variable domain in full (rest from reference TRBV7-8 and TRBJ1-2): GAGVSQSPRYKVAKRGQDVALRCDPISGHVSLFWYQQALGQGPEFLTYFQNEAQLDKSGLPSDRFFAERPEGSVSTLKIQRTQQEDSAVYLCATSLGQTSRVGYTFGSGTRLTVV.

The chain couples TRBV28 to TRBJ2-1; 7 positions match TRBD2. The CDR3 is 17 residues long. V was pared by 3 bases and J by 4 bases, with 12 bases of the junction left unmatched. Germline V gene sequence: CDR1 MDHEN, CDR2 SYDVKM. The CDR3 reads CASSLLSAGAGYNEQFF. The CDR3 DNA reads TGTGCCAGCAGTTTGTTATCCGCGGGAGCTGGTTACAATGAGCAGTTCTTC.

The chain couples TRBV27 to TRBJ2-7; D is possibly TRBD2 (6 bases). The CDR3 spans 16 residues. Trimming pared 3 bases from V and 7 bases from J, leaving 22 bases between. From germline, CDR1 is MNHEY and CDR2 SMNVEV (reference sequence). The CDR3 DNA follows: TGTGCCAGCAGTTTGTCCCCCCCGGCGGGGTTGGGAGAGCAGTACTTC. Protein product: CASSLSPPAGLGEQYF.

This clone turned up a few times. The V gene is TRBV28, the J gene TRBJ1-2, with D possibly being TRBD1 (6 bases). Germline lookup yields CDR1 MDHEN and CDR2 SYDVKM. This CDR3 has 17 residues. Deletions cut 3 bases from V and 4 bases from J, with 21 bases between. The DNA of the CDR3 is TGTGCCAGCAGTTTGCCTGCCCCTTTGACAGGTTCCTATGGCTACACCTTC. Amino acids: CASSLPAPLTGSYGYTF.

The chain combines TRBV10-3 with TRBJ1-2; D ambiguous. The CDR3 has 14 amino acids. Germline V gene data show CDR1 as ENHRY and CDR2 as SYGVKD. V lost 7 bases and J lost 4, with 16 bases in between. DNA for the CDR3: TGTGCCATCAAGAGGGAGGGTTTGGGCTATGGCTACACCTTC. This sequence encodes CAIKREGLGYGYTF.

The gene calls are TRBV7-6 and TRBJ1-1, with TRBD1 matching 9 bases. The J segment lost 5 bases and the V segment lost 4 bases, leaving 5 bases of the junction unmatched. CDR1 and CDR2 from the germline V gene are SGHVS and FNYEAQ. This CDR3 is built from 14 residues. The CDR3 is CASSSTGGRTEAFF. The DNA of the CDR3 is TGTGCCAGCAGCTCCACAGGGGGCAGGACTGAAGCTTTCTTT.